This T cell receptor beta chain came from a study of identifying expanded T cells in peripheral blood. Points from the study as a whole: Across healthy donors, higher total template counts meant significantly greater approximately 2-week count variance. Differentially abundant clones: around 1.2 between replicates, 16.4 at roughly 15 days, over 18 at four.

As for this clone: Its specificity is not known.

TCRdb's table, derived via immunoSEQ multiplex PCR, lists solely in-frame clones and lacks some. This sample yields around 90,000 clones, of which around 88% are seen a single time; around 4.1% belongs to the top ten. Healthy donors had no documented immune events, such as infections, while sampled. The sequence was obtained from a person between 18 and 69 years old in good health. The specimen was blood.

The CDR3 here is CASSIIPGLSNQPQHF. The CDR3 DNA sequence: TGTGCCAGTAGTATCATACCGGGCCTTAGCAATCAGCCCCAGCATTTT. V is TRBV19 and J is TRBJ1-5, with D hard to call. The CDR3 contains 16 residues. The V end was cut by 3 bases, the J end by 0 bases, with 12 bases between. Germline V gives CDR1 LNHDA, CDR2 SQIVND (reference sequence).